These T cell receptor beta chains were read from a single sample in a study of T-cell reconstitution after alpha-beta-depleted transplantation in children. TCRdb redid the calling of the PCR reads with MiXCR, one entry per CDR3 protein. The sample lists about 32,000 distinct CDR3 sequences, around 6% occurring once. The source material was peripheral blood, sampled 60 days after TCRalphabeta/CD19-depleted stem cell transplant. All receptors come from a child less than two years old who had a stem cell transplant for acute myeloid leukemia, so the T cells may come from the graft donor. Each CDR3 is given with its conserved first and last residue. Each record gives: V gene, clone size, CDR3 length, D gene, J gene, CDR3 protein, CDR3 DNA. The D gene is left open where the match is weak. Only part of the rows carry a size: once, few, many, or a class if the clone is expanded.

TRBV5-1	many	16	.	TRBJ2-1	CASSLAPGFSVHEQFF	TGCGCCAGCAGCTTGGCGCCGGGATTTTCGGTCCATGAGCAGTTCTTC
TRBV5-4	.	13	.	TRBJ1-1	CASSSERRIEAFF	TGTGCCAGCAGCTCCGAGCGTAGAATTGAAGCTTTCTTT
TRBV11-2	many	15	TRBD2	TRBJ2-7	CASSFGTSGTYEQYF	TGTGCCAGCAGCTTTGGGACTAGCGGGACCTACGAGCAGTACTTC
TRBV9	few	13	TRBD1	TRBJ1-2	CASSLGTGFGYTF	TGTGCCAGCAGCCTCGGGACAGGGTTTGGCTACACCTTC
TRBV7-2	many	14	.	TRBJ2-7	CASSSVPLATEQYF	TGTGCCAGCAGCTCGGTCCCCTTAGCGACCGAGCAGTACTTC
TRBV27	many	16	.	TRBJ1-4	CASSLLEPTGGEKLFF	TGTGCCAGCAGTTTACTTGAGCCCACAGGAGGAGAAAAACTGTTTTTT
TRBV4-2	many	19	.	TRBJ2-7	CASSQDGARPSSSSYEQYF	TGTGCCAGCAGCCAAGATGGGGCGAGACCTAGTTCTAGCTCCTACGAGCAGTACTTC
TRBV12-3/TRBV12-4	many	15	.	TRBJ2-6	CASGYRVPGANVLTF	TGTGCCAGCGGCTACAGGGTTCCTGGGGCCAACGTCCTGACTTTC
TRBV27	.	19	TRBD2	TRBJ2-4	CASLSFLGLDLVGKNIQYF	TGTGCCAGTTTATCGTTTCTTGGACTAGATTTGGTAGGCAAAAACATTCAGTACTTC
TRBV4-1	many	14	.	TRBJ1-2	CASSQKDSFYGYTF	TGCGCCAGCAGCCAAAAGGACAGCTTCTATGGCTACACCTTC
TRBV27	many	12	.	TRBJ1-1	CASSSTGTGAFF	TGTGCCAGCAGTTCTACAGGGACGGGAGCTTTCTTT
TRBV12-3/TRBV12-4	many	13	.	TRBJ1-1	CASSQTLVGEAFF	TGTGCCAGCAGTCAAACGCTTGTGGGTGAAGCTTTCTTT
TRBV20-1	many	13	.	TRBJ2-1	CSAREGLGNEQFF	TGCAGTGCTAGAGAAGGGTTGGGCAATGAGCAGTTCTTC
TRBV7-9	few	14	TRBD1	TRBJ2-5	CASSLTGGGETQYF	TGTGCCAGCAGCTTGACAGGGGGCGGGGAGACCCAGTACTTC
TRBV27	many	15	.	TRBJ2-3	CASSFRRGVADTQYF	TGTGCCAGCAGTTTCCGGAGGGGGGTAGCAGATACGCAGTATTTT
TRBV4-1	many	14	TRBD1	TRBJ2-1	CASSLTGVDNEQFF	TGCGCCAGCAGCCTAACAGGGGTGGACAATGAGCAGTTCTTC
TRBV24-1	many	19	TRBD1	TRBJ1-5	CATSDLMPDRFDSNQPQHF	TGTGCCACCAGTGATTTGATGCCGGACAGGTTCGATAGCAATCAGCCCCAGCATTTT
TRBV7-6	medium-sized	12	.	TRBJ2-3	CASSPSGDTQYF	TGTGCCAGCAGCCCCAGTGGGGATACGCAGTATTTT
TRBV28	medium-sized	14	TRBD2	TRBJ2-5	CAIRLARNQETQYF	TGTGCCATCAGACTAGCGAGAAACCAAGAGACCCAGTACTTC
TRBV4-2	many	13	.	TRBJ1-1	CASSQVGGGEAFF	TGTGCCAGCAGCCAAGTTGGGGGCGGAGAAGCTTTCTTT
TRBV9	many	15	.	TRBJ2-7	CASSEGGGVTYEQYF	TGTGCCAGCAGCGAAGGGGGGGGAGTCACCTACGAGCAGTACTTC
TRBV7-9	many	14	.	TRBJ2-5	CASSFGVPPETQYF	TGTGCCAGCAGCTTCGGGGTTCCCCCAGAGACCCAGTACTTC
TRBV5-1	many	18	.	TRBJ2-6	CASSFYKVAVSGANVLTF	TGCGCCAGCAGCTTTTACAAGGTCGCCGTCTCTGGGGCCAACGTCCTGACTTTC
TRBV6-2/TRBV6-3	many	15	.	TRBJ1-2	CASSYSRQTFYGYTF	TGTGCCAGCAGTTACTCGAGGCAGACCTTCTATGGCTACACCTTC